The rows below give T cell receptor beta chains drawn from one sample of a study of blood T cell repertoires in COVID-19. Produced via immunoSEQ multiplex PCR; TCRdb's table is partial and in-frame only. The table includes more than 50,000 clones, 89% detected once. Sequenced material: peripheral blood. The receptors come from a man aged 55 to 70 with active COVID-19. The CDR3 runs from the conserved cysteine through the conserved F or W. The D gene is left open where the match is weak. Clone size is shown for a subset of rows, as once, few, many or a class of expanded clone.

V	D	size	J	DNA	CDR3
TRBV4-3	.	.	TRBJ2-5	TGCGCCAGCAGCCAAGACCGAGGGGAGACCCAGTACTTC	CASSQDRGETQYF
TRBV20-1	.	.	TRBJ2-3	TGCAGTGCTATTGACTACCGCACAGATACGCAGTATTTT	CSAIDYRTDTQYF
TRBV7-2	TRBD1	once	TRBJ1-6	TGTGCCAGCAGCTCGGGAAACGCAGGGGGCGCTGGGTCACCCCTCCACTTT	CASSSGNAGGAGSPLHF
TRBV4-2	TRBD2	.	TRBJ2-1	TGTGCCAGCAGCCTCCCGGGACTAGGGGCGTACAATGAGCAGTTCTTC	CASSLPGLGAYNEQFF
TRBV28	TRBD1	.	TRBJ1-4	TGTGCCAGCAGCCCCTATACCGGGACAGGGGATGAAAAACTGTTTTTT	CASSPYTGTGDEKLFF
TRBV4-2	TRBD2	.	TRBJ2-7	TGTGCCAGCAGCCAAGATATGGCGGGAGGGCCGAACCAGCAGTACTTC	CASSQDMAGGPNQQYF
TRBV7-2	.	.	TRBJ2-7	TGTGCCAGCAGTCCTAATTCCGCATACGAGCAGTACTTC	CASSPNSAYEQYF
TRBV10-2	.	.	TRBJ2-7	TGCGCCAGCAGTGAGTACCGGGAGACCTACGAGCAGTACTTC	CASSEYRETYEQYF
TRBV5-1	TRBD2	.	TRBJ2-7	TGCGCCAGCAGCTTGGGGGGGACTAGCGGGAGCTACGAGCAGTACTTC	CASSLGGTSGSYEQYF
TRBV27	.	few	TRBJ1-5	TGTGCCAGCAACCACCAGGGGAGCAATCAGCCCCAGCATTTT	CASNHQGSNQPQHF
TRBV11-2	.	.	TRBJ1-1	TGTGCCAGCAGCTTTCTGCAGGGCAGTGAAGCTTTCTTT	CASSFLQGSEAFF
TRBV29-1	TRBD1	.	TRBJ2-1	TGCAGCGTTGTTCGGGACAGGGCCTACAATGAGCAGTTCTTC	CSVVRDRAYNEQFF
TRBV28	TRBD2	once	TRBJ2-1	TGTGCCAGCAGTTACGGACTAGCGGGAGTCTATGAGCAGTTCTTC	CASSYGLAGVYEQFF
TRBV4-3	.	.	TRBJ2-7	TGCGCCAGCAGCCAGACCAGGTGGCTAGCGAGCGAGCAGTACTTC	CASSQTRWLASEQYF
TRBV21-1	.	.	TRBJ1-1	TGTGCCAGCAGCAAAGGGGGGGTTGAGAACACTGAAGCTTTCTTT	CASSKGGVENTEAFF
TRBV6-5	TRBD2	once	TRBJ2-5	TGTGCCAGCAGCCTTAGCGGGAGGGCCATAGAGACCCAGTACTTC	CASSLSGRAIETQYF
TRBV25-1	.	.	TRBJ2-7	TGTGCCAGCACCCCGTGGAGCTCCTACGAGCAGTACTTC	CASTPWSSYEQYF
TRBV4-3	TRBD2	.	TRBJ2-4	TGCGCCAGCAGCCAAGGGACTAGCGGGCGGAACATTCAGTACTTC	CASSQGTSGRNIQYF
TRBV28	.	.	TRBJ2-3	TGTGCCAGCCCCCCAAGGACTCCTCTCGGCACAGATACGCAGTATTTT	CASPPRTPLGTDTQYF
TRBV6-5	TRBD2	.	TRBJ2-1	TGTGCCAGCAGTTACACTACTAGCGGAAACAATGAGCAGTTCTTC	CASSYTTSGNNEQFF
TRBV2	TRBD1	.	TRBJ1-2	TGTGCCAGCAGTGAATGGGGTAGGGGGCAGGGTGGCTACACCTTC	CASSEWGRGQGGYTF
TRBV7-2	TRBD1	.	TRBJ2-7	TGTGCCAGCAGCTTAGGTGCGGGACAGGGAATCGAGCAGTGCTTC	CASSLGAGQGIEQCF
TRBV19	.	.	TRBJ2-2	TGTGCCAGTAGTCCCTTCGGGGAGGCTATTGCCGGGGAGCTGTTTTTT	CASSPFGEAIAGELFF
TRBV11-3	.	.	TRBJ2-1	TGTGCCAGCAGCGGGCGACAGGGAGGTAGGGATGAGCAGTTCTTC	CASSGRQGGRDEQFF
TRBV18	TRBD1	.	TRBJ2-1	TGTGCCAGCTCACCACAGACAGGGTCTCACAATGAGCAGTTCTTC	CASSPQTGSHNEQFF
TRBV19	TRBD1	.	TRBJ1-2	TGTGCCAGTAATAGAGCCGGGACAGGGGGGCGAGATGGCTACACCTTC	CASNRAGTGGRDGYTF
TRBV7-9	.	.	TRBJ2-7	TGTGCCAGCAGCTTCGCAGGGGAATGGCGCGAGCAGTACTTC	CASSFAGEWREQYF
TRBV2	.	.	TRBJ1-1	TGTGCCAGCAGACGGTCGGTTATGAACACTGAAGCTTTCTTT	CASRRSVMNTEAFF
TRBV4-2	TRBD2	few	TRBJ2-1	TGTGCCAGCAGCCAAGTTGGCCTAGCGGGAGACAATGAGCAGTTCTTC	CASSQVGLAGDNEQFF
TRBV2	.	.	TRBJ2-2	TGTGCCAGCATGGAGGAGGCGATAATGAACACCGGGGAGCTGTTTTTT	CASMEEAIMNTGELFF
TRBV9	TRBD2	.	TRBJ2-3	TGTGCCAGCAGCCCTGATAGCGGGGCTGGGGGTACGCAGTATTTT	CASSPDSGAGGTQYF
TRBV19	.	.	TRBJ2-7	TGTGCCAGTAAAGGGCGCCAGCGGGACAACGAGCAGTACTTC	CASKGRQRDNEQYF
TRBV15	.	.	TRBJ2-7	TGTGCCATCCAAGACTTCCCGTTTTCCGAGCAGTACTTC	CAIQDFPFSEQYF
TRBV18	TRBD1	.	TRBJ2-2	TGTGCCAGCTCACTTACCTACAGGGGGGACACCGGGGAGCTGTTTTTT	CASSLTYRGDTGELFF
TRBV27	TRBD1	.	TRBJ2-7	TGTGCCAGCAGTTTTAGACAGGGGGCGGGCTCCTACGAGCAGTACTTC	CASSFRQGAGSYEQYF
TRBV18	.	.	TRBJ1-3	TGTGCCAGCTCACTGGGGCCTCCCTCTGGAAACACCATATATTTT	CASSLGPPSGNTIYF
TRBV5-4	.	.	TRBJ2-2	TGTGCCACCAGACAGAGCGGATCGAACACCGGGGAGCTGTTTTTT	CATRQSGSNTGELFF
TRBV10-3	TRBD1	.	TRBJ2-3	TGTGCCATCAGTCAGACCCGGGACAGGTCGGCAGATACGCAGTATTTT	CAISQTRDRSADTQYF
TRBV10-3	TRBD1	.	TRBJ2-7	TGTGCCATCAGTGGGACAGGGGGTTGGGACGAGCAGTACTTC	CAISGTGGWDEQYF
TRBV3-1/TRBV3-2	.	.	TRBJ1-3	TGTGCCAGCAGCCAAGGACAGAAAACGGGTAGAAGCATATATTTT	CASSQGQKTGRSIYF
TRBV5-4	TRBD2	.	TRBJ2-7	TGTGCCAGCAGCTTGAAAGGGGGGACTAGCTCGCAGGAGCAGTACTTC	CASSLKGGTSSQEQYF
TRBV6-9	.	.	TRBJ2-2	TGTGCCAGCAGTTATTCAGCAGGGATGTTCACCGGGGAGCTGTTTTTT	CASSYSAGMFTGELFF
TRBV5-5	TRBD2	.	TRBJ2-7	TGTGCCAGCAGCGGGACTATTTTCTACGAGCAGTACTTC	CASSGTIFYEQYF
TRBV6-5	.	.	TRBJ2-1	TGTGCCAGCCGCTTAGCGTCGTCCTACAATGAGCAGTTCTTC	CASRLASSYNEQFF
TRBV27	.	.	TRBJ2-3	TGTGCCAGCAGTACCTTACAGGCGGTTGATATGACAGATACGCAGTATTTT	CASSTLQAVDMTDTQYF
TRBV14	.	.	TRBJ1-2	TGTGCCAGCAGTCCGCGAATTCCTCAGGGAAGACATGGCTACACCTTC	CASSPRIPQGRHGYTF
TRBV25-1	TRBD1	.	TRBJ1-1	TGTGCCAGCGAAGGACAGGGCGAGTGGGACACTGAAGCTTTCTTT	CASEGQGEWDTEAFF